These 3 T cell receptor beta chains were all obtained from the same sample, sequenced in a study of blood T cell repertoires in COVID-19. Here immunoSEQ multiplex PCR was the method, and the copy in TCRdb shows in-frame clones only, minus some. The sample records about 60,000 clones, 80% to 90% being singletons. Sequencing was carried out using peripheral blood. These receptors originate from a man aged 60-69 years with acute or convalescent COVID-19.

V usage is TRBV20-1 and J usage is TRBJ1-2; 10 bases line up with TRBD1. This CDR3 is built from 14 residues. Germline V gene sequence: CDR1 DFQATT, CDR2 SNEGSKA (reference sequence). Trimming cost V 4 bases and J 2 bases; bases outside gene matches: 4. CDR3 protein: CSAIEGQGNYGYTF. In DNA, the CDR3 is TGCAGTGCTATTGAGGGACAGGGGAACTATGGCTACACCTTC.

The count of this clone is one. This sequence joins TRBV12-3 or TRBV12-4 and TRBJ2-5; D uncertain. V was shortened by 2 bases and J by 4 bases, with 5 bases between the two germline ends. This CDR3 region has 12 residues. This chain's CDR3 is CASSLSRETQYF. The CDR3 region has the DNA TGTGCCAGCAGTTTATCGAGAGAGACCCAGTACTTC.

The chain combines TRBV4-2 with TRBJ2-2; 8 bases fit TRBD2. Germline V gene lookup returns CDR1 LGHNA and CDR2 YNFKEQ. There are 13 residues in the CDR3. The V gene end was trimmed by 6 bases and the J gene end by 7 bases; junction bases not matched to a gene: 4. CDR3 sequence reads: CASSRTSSGELFF. Here the CDR3 DNA reads TGTGCCAGCAGTCGGACTAGCAGCGGGGAGCTGTTTTTT.